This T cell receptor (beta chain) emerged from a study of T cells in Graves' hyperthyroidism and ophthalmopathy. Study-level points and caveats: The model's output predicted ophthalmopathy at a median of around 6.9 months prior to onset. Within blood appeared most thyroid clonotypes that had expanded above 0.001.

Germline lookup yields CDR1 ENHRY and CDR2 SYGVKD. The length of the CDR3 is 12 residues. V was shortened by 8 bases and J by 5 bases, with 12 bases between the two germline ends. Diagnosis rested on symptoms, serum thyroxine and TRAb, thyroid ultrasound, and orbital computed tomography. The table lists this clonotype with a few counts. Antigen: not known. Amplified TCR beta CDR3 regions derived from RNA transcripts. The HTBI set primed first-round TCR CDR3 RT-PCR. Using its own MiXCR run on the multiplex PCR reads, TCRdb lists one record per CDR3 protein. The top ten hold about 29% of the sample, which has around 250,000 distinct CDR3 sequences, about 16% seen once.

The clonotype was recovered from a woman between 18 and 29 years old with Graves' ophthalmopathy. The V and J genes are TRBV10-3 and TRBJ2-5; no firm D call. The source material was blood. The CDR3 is CAISNSDETQYF. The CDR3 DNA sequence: TGTGCCATCTCGAATTCCGACGAGACCCAGTACTTC.